This TCR beta chain was recovered during a study of OX40 agonist ivuxolimab in advanced cancers. Trimming cost V 0 bases and J 2 bases, with 14 bases left between them. CDR3 length: 16 residues. Looked up from germline, CDR1 is SGHRS and CDR2 is YFSETQ. Autoimmune disease history or systemic immunosuppression meant exclusion. The assay was immunoSEQ multiplex PCR, and TCRdb's table has in-frame clones only and misses some. Seen here are 40,000 to 45,000 clones, about 88% observed once, and the top ten hold 13%. The V gene is TRBV5-1, the J gene TRBJ2-5; D may be TRBD1 (5 bases). The material sequenced was CD4+ or CD8+ T cells sorted from blood, taken in a trial of the OX40 agonist ivuxolimab. The TCR originated in an adult with an advanced solid tumor such as melanoma, head and neck, liver or kidney cancer. As DNA, the CDR3 is TGCGCCAGCAGCTTGGTCCCAGGGTTTCAACAAGAGACCCAGTACTTC. It translates to CASSLVPGFQQETQYF.